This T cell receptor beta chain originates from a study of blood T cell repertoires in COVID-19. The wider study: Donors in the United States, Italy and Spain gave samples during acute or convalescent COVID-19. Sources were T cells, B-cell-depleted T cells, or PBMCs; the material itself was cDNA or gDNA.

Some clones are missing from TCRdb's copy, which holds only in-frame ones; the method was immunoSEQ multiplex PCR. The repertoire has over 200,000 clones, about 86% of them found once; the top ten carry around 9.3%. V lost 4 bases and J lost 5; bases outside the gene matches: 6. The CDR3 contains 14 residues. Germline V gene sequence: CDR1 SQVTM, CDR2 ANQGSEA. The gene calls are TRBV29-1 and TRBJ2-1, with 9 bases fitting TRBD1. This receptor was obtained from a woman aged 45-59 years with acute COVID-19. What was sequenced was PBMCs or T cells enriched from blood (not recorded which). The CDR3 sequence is CSVGRDRVNNEQFF. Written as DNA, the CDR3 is TGCAGCGTTGGCCGGGACAGGGTTAACAATGAGCAGTTCTTC.